This entry lists 32 T cell receptor beta chains sequenced from one sample in a study of T cells in narcolepsy. TCRdb's table, derived via immunoSEQ multiplex PCR, lists solely in-frame clones and lacks some. The data hold almost 25,000 clones, with approximately 62% observed a single time. The sequencing input was memory (CD45RA-) CD4+ T cells from blood. The receptors originated from a human donor in good health.

Notes on this clone: The junction and the germline gene differ at one end; a read error may be behind it. J is TRBJ2-1 and V is TRBV7-7, with 7 bases that match TRBD1. The CDR3 extends over 14 amino acids. Germline assignment: CDR1 SSHAT and CDR2 FNYEAQ (reference sequence). CDR3 in DNA: TGTGCTAGCAGCTTGAGGGGGCAACAGAGTGAGCAGTTCTTC. It is translated as CASSLRGQQSEQFF.

Only one count was recorded for this clone. The CDR3 loop reads CAWTGGGSEKLFF. The CDR3 coding sequence is TGTGCCTGGACAGGGGGAGGAAGTGAAAAACTGTTTTTT. This chain links TRBV30 with TRBJ1-4; 7 positions match TRBD1. Germline CDR1 reads GTSNPN; CDR2 reads SVGIG (reference sequence). With 4 bases clipped from V and 7 bases from J, the junction kept 6 bases outside the gene matches. This CDR3 has 13 amino acids. The full variable domain, completed using reference TRBV30 and TRBJ1-4, is SQTIHQWPATLVQPVGSPLSLECTVEGTSNPNLYWYRQAAGRGLQLLFYSVGIGQISSEVPQNLSASRPQDRQFILSSKKLLLSDSGFYLCAWTGGGSEKLFFGSGTQLSVL.

This clone was seen a few times. This chain joins TRBV5-6 and TRBJ1-6, with TRBD1 identical over 8 bases. The V and J ends lost 4 bases and 8 bases, in that order; junction bases with no gene match: 11. The CDR3 is 16 residues long. Per germline, CDR1 SGHDT and CDR2 YYEEEE. CDR3 residues: CASSRDQGAGDSPLHF. The CDR3 nucleotides read TGTGCCAGCAGCCGCGATCAGGGGGCCGGGGATTCACCCCTCCACTTT.

This clone came up a few times. The gene calls are TRBV2 and TRBJ2-3; weak D call: TRBD2 (6 bases). V lost 1 base, J lost 3 bases, and 8 bases lay in between. From germline, CDR1 is SNHLY and CDR2 FYNNEI. CDR3 size: 14 residues. This CDR3 reads CASSEGDWTDTQYF. CDR3 sequence (DNA): TGTGCCAGCAGTGAAGGGGACTGGACAGATACGCAGTATTTT. Looking up the rest from reference TRBV2 and TRBJ2-3 gives the full variable domain: EPEVTQTPSHQVTQMGQEVILRCVPISNHLYFYWYRQILGQKVEFLVSFYNNEISEKSEIFDDQFSVERPDGSNFTLKIRSTKLEDSAMYFCASSEGDWTDTQYFGPGTRLTVL.

The chain combines TRBV5-1 with TRBJ2-1, with 8 bases lining up with TRBD2. V shed 2 bases and J 9 bases; nucleotides not matched to a gene: 10. CDR1 and CDR2 from the germline V gene are SGHRS and YFSETQ. This CDR3 contains 15 residues. The CDR3 sequence: CASSLEGTSSSEQFF. The DNA for the CDR3 is TGCGCCAGCAGCTTAGAGGGGACTAGTAGTTCTGAGCAGTTCTTC.

The chain recombines TRBV7-2 with TRBJ2-2; TRBD2 matches 11 bases. Germline CDR1 reads SGHTA; CDR2 reads FQGNSA. This CDR3 contains 13 residues. V shed 5 bases, J shed 8 bases, and the junction held 1 base outside the gene matches. In DNA, the CDR3 is TGTGCCAGCAGCGCTAGCGGGAGGGGGGAGCTGTTTTTT. It is translated as CASSASGRGELFF.

V gene TRBV6-1 combines with J gene TRBJ2-1, with a tentative D call TRBD1 (5 bases). Germline assignment: CDR1 MNHNS and CDR2 SASEGT. The CDR3 runs to 15 residues. V lost 5 bases to trimming and J lost 4 bases, with 15 bases between them. The CDR3 reads CASSQDTRGYNEQFF. Written as DNA, the CDR3 is TGTGCCAGCAGTCAGGACACACGTGGATACAATGAGCAGTTCTTC.

About this clone: An end of the junction differs from the germline gene, which may be a read error. This CDR3 is also generated by other DNA sequences in the sample. The V and J genes are TRBV9 and TRBJ2-7; tentatively, D is TRBD2 (5 bases). This CDR3 has 14 residues. Germline-derived CDR1 and CDR2 are SGDLS and YYNGEE. The DNA for the CDR3 is TGTGCTAGCAGCGTAGGACTGGTCTCCTACGAGCAGTACTTC. Its protein product is CASSVGLVSYEQYF.

This clone was found a few times. The genes are TRBV11-1 and TRBJ1-1; no firm D call. The germline V and J ends were trimmed by 2 bases and 1 base, with 8 bases remaining between them. The length of the CDR3 is 14 residues. The germline V gene has CDR1 SGHAT and CDR2 FQDESV (reference sequence). The CDR3 DNA reads as TGTGCCAGCAGCTTATCACCGGGGAACACTGAAGCTTTCTTT. Translation gives CASSLSPGNTEAFF.

This rearrangement joins TRBV30 to TRBJ1-3, with D hard to call. In germline, CDR1 is GTSNPN, CDR2 SVGIG (reference sequence). The length of the CDR3 is 16 residues. Trimming left V 2 bases short and J 0 bases short, with 14 bases between. The DNA of the CDR3 is TGTGCCTGGAGTCCTCTGACATCGAGCTCTGGAAACACCATATATTTT. Its translation is CAWSPLTSSSGNTIYF.

The chain is built from TRBV25-1 and TRBJ2-3; TRBD2 is a possible D gene (6 bases). The CDR3 is 15 residues long. Germline V CDR1 and CDR2: MGHDK, SYGVNS. Trimming pared 6 bases from V and 2 bases from J, leaving 15 bases between. In DNA form, the CDR3 reads TGTGCCAGCAGACAGCGCGGGACCTACACAGATACGCAGTATTTT. Its translation: CASRQRGTYTDTQYF.

The V gene is TRBV28, the J gene TRBJ1-2; maybe TRBD1 (5 bases). Germline CDR1 reads MDHEN; CDR2 reads SYDVKM. The CDR3 is 13 residues long. V dropped 7 bases and J dropped 8 bases, with 17 bases sitting between them. This chain's CDR3 is CASTSGGGRGYTF. The CDR3 DNA is TGTGCCAGCACCTCGGGGGGGGGTCGGGGCTACACCTTC.

The chain employs TRBV5-8 and TRBJ1-4; unclear D gene. With 4 bases removed from V and 8 bases from J, the gap between germline ends came to 21 bases. This CDR3 has 16 amino acids. Germline V lookup: CDR1 SGHTS, CDR2 YDEGEE. The DNA of the CDR3 is TGTGCCAGCAGCCGACAATTAAACACACAGCGGGAAAAACTGTTTTTT. Translation gives CASSRQLNTQREKLFF.

Of note for this clone: The sample carries other DNA sequences with the same CDR3. This chain uses TRBV18 with TRBJ2-5, with TRBD2 as a possible D gene (6 bases). Between the trimmed V and J ends, which lost 3 bases and 5 bases, there was a span of 10 bases. This CDR3 comprises 13 residues. Germline lookup yields CDR1 KGHSH and CDR2 LQKENI. The CDR3 bases are TGTGCCAGCTCACCTTTGAGCGGGGAGACCCAGTACTTC. Its translation is CASSPLSGETQYF.

The chain joins TRBV19 to TRBJ2-1, with D possibly TRBD2 on 6 matching bases. This CDR3 has 14 amino acids. Germline V CDR1 and CDR2: LNHDA, SQIVND (reference sequence). The V gene lost 7 bases and the J gene lost 9 bases, with 19 bases spanning the gap. The CDR3 sequence: CASTRSPGVGEQFF. The CDR3 region has the DNA TGTGCCAGTACCAGAAGCCCGGGGGTAGGTGAGCAGTTCTTC.

This chain links TRBV7-6 with TRBJ1-1; D perhaps matches TRBD1 (6 bases). The V gene's germline CDR1 is SGHVS and CDR2 FNYEAQ. Between the trimmed V and J ends, which lost 5 bases and 0 bases, there was a span of 19 bases. The CDR3 extends over 17 amino acids. The CDR3 bases are TGTGCCAGCAGCCCTACAGGGACTCCTTCCCTGAACACTGAAGCTTTCTTT. Protein sequence: CASSPTGTPSLNTEAFF.

The rearrangement links TRBV5-4 to TRBJ1-1; tentatively, D is TRBD1 (5 bases). The germline V and J ends were trimmed by 1 base and 4 bases, with 14 bases remaining between them. Germline V gives CDR1 SGHNT, CDR2 YYREEE (reference sequence). CDR3 length: 15 residues. The chain's CDR3 is CASSLRQGMATEAFF. The CDR3 nucleotides read TGTGCCAGCAGCTTGAGGCAGGGAATGGCCACTGAAGCTTTCTTT.

This rearrangement joins TRBV5-6 to TRBJ1-2; the D is unclear. This CDR3 spans 14 amino acids. CDR1 and CDR2 from the germline V gene are SGHDT and YYEEEE. V was pared by 5 bases and J by 4 bases, with 15 bases between. The CDR3 coding sequence is TGTGCCAGCAGGTCTCCTGTGATCGGCTATGGCTACACCTTC. It specifies CASRSPVIGYGYTF.

The rearrangement uses TRBV11-2 and TRBJ2-3; D ambiguous. Between the trimmed V and J ends, which lost 1 base and 0 bases, there was a span of 11 bases. CDR3 length: 16 amino acids. Germline V gene lookup returns CDR1 SGHAT and CDR2 FQNNGV. Here the CDR3 DNA reads TGTGCCAGCAGCTTAGTTCCTAGACGGAGCACAGATACGCAGTATTTT. Protein: CASSLVPRRSTDTQYF.

The chain employs TRBV6-5 and TRBJ2-5, with 9 bases that match TRBD2. Gene TRBJ2-7 matches the end of the DNA better, so the J call may be wrong. CDR1 is MNHEY and CDR2 is SVGAGI in the germline V gene. This CDR3 is built from 15 residues. In DNA, the CDR3 is TGTGCCAGCAGTCCCGAAGCGGGAGGAGGGTACGAGCAGTACTTC. Translating it yields CASSPEAGGGYEQYF.

V usage is TRBV25-1 and J usage is TRBJ2-1, with D possibly matching TRBD2 (6 bases). Germline values: CDR1 MGHDK, CDR2 SYGVNS. V was trimmed by 6 bases and J by 2 bases, leaving 11 bases between them. This CDR3 contains 14 residues. CDR3 in amino acids: CASRPGLTYNEQFF. DNA of the CDR3: TGTGCCAGCAGGCCGGGACTCACCTACAATGAGCAGTTCTTC.

This chain links TRBV5-6 with TRBJ2-6; no reliable D call. V lost 1 base and J 3 bases, leaving 11 bases between the germline ends. Germline V CDR1 and CDR2: SGHDT, YYEEEE. CDR3 length: 16 amino acids. The CDR3 protein is CASSLRRQSGANVLTF. The DNA of the CDR3 is TGTGCCAGCAGCTTGAGGCGGCAGAGTGGGGCCAACGTCCTGACTTTC. Looking up the rest from reference TRBV5-6 and TRBJ2-6 gives the full variable domain: DAGVTQSPTHLIKTRGQQVTLRCSPKSGHDTVSWYQQALGQGPQFIFQYYEEEERQRGNFPDRFSGHQFPNYSSELNVNALLLGDSALYLCASSLRRQSGANVLTFGAGSRLTVL.

The V and J genes are TRBV18 and TRBJ2-2; 9 bases map to TRBD1. J was trimmed by 4 bases and V by 2 bases; bases with no gene match: 11. This CDR3 spans 18 amino acids. Looked up from germline, CDR1 is KGHSH and CDR2 is LQKENI. The CDR3: CASSPLFAGQGPTGELFF. The CDR3 coding sequence is TGTGCCAGCTCACCATTGTTTGCGGGACAGGGTCCCACCGGGGAGCTGTTTTTT.

There are a few counts of this clone. V gene TRBV2 combines with J gene TRBJ2-3, with TRBD1 identical over 8 bases. Germline CDR1 is SNHLY and CDR2 is FYNNEI. After removal of 1 base from V and 3 bases from J, the junction contained 0 bases not matched to a gene. The CDR3 is 14 residues long. CDR3 DNA: TGTGCCAGCAGTGAAGGGACAGGGACAGATACGCAGTATTTT. Residues: CASSEGTGTDTQYF.

CDR3 protein: CASRARGNYGYTF. DNA of the CDR3: TGTGCCAGCAGGGCCCGAGGGAACTATGGCTACACCTTC. The chain links TRBV19 to TRBJ1-2; D is perhaps TRBD1 (5 bases). The germline CDR1 and CDR2 sequences are LNHDA and SQIVND (reference sequence). Between the trimmed V and J ends, which lost 9 bases and 2 bases, there was a span of 13 bases. The CDR3 spans 13 residues.

This chain joins TRBV5-4 and TRBJ2-3; D is undetermined. Trimming took 4 bases from V and 5 from J, leaving 11 bases between them. Germline V CDR1 and CDR2: SGHNT, YYREEE (reference sequence). CDR3 length equals 13 residues. Here the CDR3 DNA reads TGTGCCAGCAGCATCACCGGGCGAGATACGCAGTATTTT. This gives the protein CASSITGRDTQYF.

This clone showed up just a few times. The chain joins TRBV2 to TRBJ2-2; D call uncertain. Trimming took 7 bases from V and 2 from J, leaving 11 bases between them. CDR1 and CDR2 from the germline V gene are SNHLY and FYNNEI. The CDR3 loop spans 14 amino acids. For the CDR3, the DNA is TGTGCCAGCACCGGGCAGCTAAACACCGGGGAGCTGTTTTTT. Amino acids: CASTGQLNTGELFF.

The V and J genes are TRBV5-1 and TRBJ1-4; D may be TRBD1 (5 bases). V lost 0 bases and J lost 10, with 19 bases in between. Germline assignment: CDR1 SGHRS and CDR2 YFSETQ. The CDR3 covers 16 residues. For the CDR3, the DNA is TGCGCCAGCAGCTTGGAAGGACACCCGGGCTCGTCAAAACTGTTTTTT. Translating it yields CASSLEGHPGSSKLFF.

The chain combines TRBV4-1 with TRBJ2-5; no definite D call. The CDR3 is 15 residues long. Trimming cost V 4 bases and J 4 bases, with 16 bases left between them. The germline V gene has CDR1 MGHRA and CDR2 YSYEKL. The CDR3 loop is CASSLFRTATETQYF. CDR3 in DNA: TGCGCCAGCAGCCTATTTCGGACGGCCACAGAGACCCAGTACTTC.

V gene TRBV18 combines with J gene TRBJ2-5; D tentatively fits TRBD1 or TRBD2 (5 bases each). Trimming shortened V by 4 bases and J by 4 bases, and 10 bases separated the two germline ends. Germline V CDR1 and CDR2: KGHSH, LQKENI. CDR3 length: 13 residues. This chain's CDR3 is CASSRDGRETQYF. CDR3 in DNA: TGTGCCAGCTCACGGGACGGCCGAGAGACCCAGTACTTC. The variable domain in full, completed from reference TRBV18 and TRBJ2-5, reads NAGVMQNPRHLVRRRGQEARLRCSPMKGHSHVYWYRQLPEEGLKFMVYLQKENIIDESGMPKERFSAEFPKEGPSILRIQQVVRGDSAAYFCASSRDGRETQYFGPGTRLLVL.

This clone turned up a few times. V is TRBV6-1 and J is TRBJ2-7; possible D gene TRBD2, 5 bases. Deletions cut 4 bases from V and 3 bases from J, with 13 bases between. The CDR3 spans 14 residues. CDR1 MNHNS and CDR2 SASEGT come from the germline V gene. CDR3 sequence: CASSGAGLLYEQYF. As DNA, the CDR3 is TGTGCCAGCAGTGGGGCGGGTCTTCTCTACGAGCAGTACTTC.

This chain uses TRBV30 with TRBJ1-1; D gene ambiguous. CDR1 is GTSNPN and CDR2 is SVGIG in the germline V gene (reference sequence). V shed 5 bases and J shed 6 bases, with 13 bases lying between them. The CDR3 consists of 12 residues. The CDR3 reads CAWGWGNPEAFF. CDR3 nucleotides: TGTGCCTGGGGTTGGGGTAACCCTGAAGCTTTCTTT.